This entry lists 9 T cell receptor beta chains sequenced from one sample in a study of metastatic and nonmetastatic thyroid tumors. From the PCR reads, TCRdb re-called clones with MiXCR. The sample includes 29,000 or so clones, roughly 3.7% of them seen just once. Each patient came to thyroid surgery without any prior treatment (of any kind). Sequencing was carried out using blood. These receptors were collected from a female donor with papillary thyroid cancer or a benign thyroid nodule (not recorded which). Some clones in this sample may be carry-over from other donors' samples.

The chain is built from TRBV24-1 and TRBJ1-1; 7 bases align to TRBD1. There are 12 residues in the CDR3. CDR1 KGHDR and CDR2 SFDVKD come from the germline V gene. V gave up 9 bases and J gave up 6 bases; unmatched junction bases: 6. The CDR3 DNA reads TGTGCCACCGGGCAGGGGGACGCTGAAGCTTTCTTT. This codes for CATGQGDAEAFF.

This chain links TRBV5-5 with TRBJ2-7, with D perhaps TRBD1 (5 bases). Germline assignment: CDR1 SGHKS and CDR2 YYEKEE (reference sequence). This CDR3 region has 16 residues. V was pared by 0 bases and J by 2 bases, with 15 bases between. The CDR3 sequence is CASSLEVGREAYEQYF. CDR3 in DNA: TGTGCCAGCAGCTTGGAGGTTGGCAGGGAAGCCTACGAGCAGTACTTC.

Notes on this clone: A much bigger clone sits one base away, suggesting this may be a read error. The sample contains more than one DNA sequence encoding this CDR3. The genes are TRBV3-1 and TRBJ2-5, with 14 bases fitting TRBD2. From germline, CDR1 is LGHDT and CDR2 YNNKEL (reference sequence). The CDR3 spans 16 residues. The CDR3 nucleotides read TGTGCCAGTAGCCTTGACGGGACTAGCGGGAGTGAGACCCAGTACTTC. Translation gives CASSLDGTSGSETQYF.

This clone was seen repeatedly, ten times or more. The V gene is TRBV11-3, the J gene TRBJ1-2, with D perhaps matching TRBD1 (5 bases). Deletions cut 4 bases from V and 0 bases from J, with 18 bases between. Germline values: CDR1 SGHNT, CDR2 YENEEA. This CDR3 comprises 17 residues. The CDR3, as DNA: TGTGCCAGCAGCTATAGGGGCGTTGGGCCGTCTAACTATGGCTACACCTTC. It codes for CASSYRGVGPSNYGYTF.

V is TRBV9 and J is TRBJ1-4; D call uncertain. Trimming removed 0 bases at V and 6 bases at J, with 12 bases between. Germline CDR1 reads SGDLS; CDR2 reads YYNGEE. The CDR3 extends over 15 amino acids. CDR3 DNA: TGTGCCAGCAGCGTAGATGTTTCCCGGGATGAAAAACTGTTTTTT. Its translation is CASSVDVSRDEKLFF.

This clone has a count of ten or more. The V gene is TRBV9, the J gene TRBJ1-6; 8 positions agree with TRBD1. The germline V gene encodes CDR1 SGDLS and CDR2 YYNGEE. CDR3 length equals 16 residues. With V trimmed by 4 bases and J by 1 base, 4 bases remained unmatched. This CDR3 reads CASSPTGDSYNSPLHF. The CDR3 DNA is TGTGCCAGCAGCCCGACAGGGGATTCCTATAATTCACCCCTCCACTTT.

This clone was seen at least ten times. This chain links TRBV18 with TRBJ2-5; unclear D gene. CDR3 size: 13 residues. V was cut by 5 bases and J by 5 bases, with 12 bases left in between. Per germline, CDR1 KGHSH and CDR2 LQKENI. The CDR3 coding sequence is TGTGCCAGCTCATCTCTAGTCTCTGAGACCCAGTACTTC. Protein sequence: CASSSLVSETQYF.

The V call is TRBV5-1, the J call TRBJ2-3; 8 bases fit TRBD2. This CDR3 has 15 amino acids. The trim removed 7 bases at V and 0 bases at J, leaving 7 bases unmatched. Germline V CDR1 and CDR2: SGHRS, YFSETQ. The CDR3 loop is CASGDGGASTDTQYF. CDR3 nucleotides: TGCGCCAGCGGCGACGGGGGGGCGAGCACAGATACGCAGTATTTT.

To note about this clone: Mismatch with germline at one junction end may stem from a read error. This sequence joins TRBV6-4 and TRBJ2-2; TRBD1 matches 7 bases. There are 15 residues in the CDR3. Germline V lookup: CDR1 MRHNA, CDR2 SNTAGT. The CDR3 bases are TGTGCCAGCAATGACGAGGGGGCGTCCGACGGAGAGCTGTTTTTT. It specifies CASNDEGASDGELFF.